The rows below give T cell receptor beta chains drawn from one sample of a study of OX40 agonist ivuxolimab in advanced cancers. Assay: immunoSEQ multiplex PCR; the TCRdb copy retains only in-frame clones and omits some. Of roughly 48,000 clones in the sample, approximately 87% were seen once. Material: CD4+ or CD8+ T cells sorted from blood, obtained in a trial of the OX40 agonist ivuxolimab. All receptors derive from an adult with an advanced solid tumor such as melanoma, head and neck, liver or kidney cancer. Each CDR3 is given with its conserved first and last residue. D genes are given only for firm matches. The size of a clone is reported for some rows only, either as once, few or many, or as a class for expanded clones.

>NA|14|TRBJ2-7|NA|TRBV9
TGTGCCAGCAGCGTAGAGGGCACCACCTACGAGCAGTACTTC
CASSVEGTTYEQYF
>few|16|TRBJ2-3|NA|TRBV9
TGTGCCAGCAGCGTAGATGGGAACCCTCGCACAGATACGCAGTATTTT
CASSVDGNPRTDTQYF
>NA|14|TRBJ2-7|TRBD1|TRBV25-1
TGTGCCAGCAGTGAGGACAGGGTTCTTGAAGAGCAGTACTTC
CASSEDRVLEEQYF
>NA|14|TRBJ2-5|NA|TRBV4-1
TGCGCCAGCAGCCAAGTGGGGGGTCAAGAGACCCAGTACTTC
CASSQVGGQETQYF
>NA|13|TRBJ2-3|NA|TRBV7-9
TGTGCCAGCAGCTTAGGAGCTTCAGATACGCAGTATTTT
CASSLGASDTQYF
>NA|13|TRBJ2-7|NA|TRBV7-9
TGTGCCAGCAGCTTTGGGGTGGCCTACGAGCAGTACTTC
CASSFGVAYEQYF
>once|15|TRBJ1-1|NA|TRBV19
TGTGCCAGTAGTATGGGATCAGGATCCCACACTGAAGCTTTCTTT
CASSMGSGSHTEAFF
>NA|13|TRBJ1-2|NA|TRBV10-3
TGTGCCATCAGCAACCTAGCTAACTATGGCTACACCTTC
CAISNLANYGYTF
>NA|15|TRBJ2-1|TRBD2|TRBV19
TGTGCCAGTAGCCTACTAGCGGGAGTGGACAATGAGCAGTTCTTC
CASSLLAGVDNEQFF
>NA|19|TRBJ2-7|NA|TRBV23-1
TGCGCCAGCAGTCAATCGGTTTGGAACGTCGTTCCGGCGGTCTACGAGCAGTACTTC
CASSQSVWNVVPAVYEQYF
>NA|15|TRBJ1-1|NA|TRBV10-3
TGTGCCATCAGTGAGTCCAGTCCTAGTTGGACTGAAGCTTTCTTT
CAISESSPSWTEAFF
>NA|15|TRBJ2-7|TRBD2|TRBV27
TGTGCCAGCAGACCGACTAGCGCGAGCTCCTACGAGCAGTACTTC
CASRPTSASSYEQYF
>NA|14|TRBJ1-3|NA|TRBV7-6
TGTGCCAGCGGCCCGACCCAGCCTGGAAACACCATATATTTT
CASGPTQPGNTIYF
>many|16|TRBJ2-3|NA|TRBV13
TGTGCCAGCGAACAGGGAAGAGGTCTCCTGCCAGATACGCAGTATTTT
CASEQGRGLLPDTQYF
>NA|14|TRBJ1-2|NA|TRBV7-8
TGTGCCAGCAGCACGGAGACAGCGGGCTATGGCTACACCTTC
CASSTETAGYGYTF
>NA|14|TRBJ1-1|NA|TRBV7-9
TGTGCCAGCAGCTTAGGGGCATTGAACACTGAAGCTTTCTTT
CASSLGALNTEAFF
>NA|16|TRBJ2-1|TRBD1|TRBV2
TGTGCCAGCAGTGACAGCTCGGGACAGGCGAGGAATGAGCAGTTCTTC
CASSDSSGQARNEQFF
>NA|14|TRBJ2-7|TRBD2|TRBV7-9
TGTGCCAGCAGCTTAGGGCCTAGCGGCTACGAGCAGTACTTC
CASSLGPSGYEQYF
>NA|16|TRBJ1-3|NA|TRBV19
TGTGCCAGTTCGAGCGGGCTGAGCATCTCTGGAAACACCATATATTTT
CASSSGLSISGNTIYF
>NA|15|TRBJ1-6|TRBD1|TRBV7-9
TGTGCCAGCAGCCAAGTGACAGGGCATAATTCACCCCTCCACTTT
CASSQVTGHNSPLHF
>NA|16|TRBJ1-1|TRBD1|TRBV7-9
TGTGCCAGCAGCGGAGGCCCGACAGGGGCGAACACTGAAGCTTTCTTT
CASSGGPTGANTEAFF
>NA|13|TRBJ1-1|TRBD1|TRBV15
TGTGCCACCAGCAAACAGGGGGTCCTCGAAGCTTTCTTT
CATSKQGVLEAFF
>NA|15|TRBJ2-1|NA|TRBV28
TGTGCCAGCAGCCCCCGGCGCAGCTCCTACAATGAGCAGTTCTTC
CASSPRRSSYNEQFF
>once|18|TRBJ2-2|TRBD2|TRBV9
TGTGCCAGCAGCGCCTACCGAACTAGCGGGAGGGTTACCGGGGAGCTGTTTTTT
CASSAYRTSGRVTGELFF
>NA|15|TRBJ2-7|NA|TRBV6-5
TGTGCCAGCAGTTACGGTATGGAAGGGACATACGAGCAGTACTTC
CASSYGMEGTYEQYF
>NA|14|TRBJ1-2|TRBD1|TRBV4-3
TGCGCCAGCAGCCCAGCGGGACAGCTCTATGGCTACACCTTC
CASSPAGQLYGYTF
>NA|15|TRBJ2-5|NA|TRBV5-6
TGTGCCAGCAGCTCTTCCGAGACTAGCCAAGAGACCCAGTACTTC
CASSSSETSQETQYF
>once|16|TRBJ2-7|TRBD2|TRBV27
TGTGCCAGCAGTTCCAGGGGTAGCGGGAGGTCTAAGGAGCAGTACTTC
CASSSRGSGRSKEQYF
>NA|19|TRBJ2-2|TRBD2|TRBV4-2
TGTGCCAGCAGCCAAGGCATCAGCCTAGCGGGGGTTCACACCGGGGAGCTGTTTTTT
CASSQGISLAGVHTGELFF
>NA|15|TRBJ1-5|TRBD1|TRBV4-1
TGCGCCAGCAGCGATCGGACAGGCCGCAATCAGCCCCAGCATTTT
CASSDRTGRNQPQHF
>NA|15|TRBJ2-1|NA|TRBV9
TGTGCCAGCAGCGTAGGAGGAGACCTCTACAATGAGCAGTTCTTC
CASSVGGDLYNEQFF
>NA|11|TRBJ2-1|NA|TRBV27
TGTGCCAGCAGTTTTGTGAATGAGCAGTTCTTC
CASSFVNEQFF
>NA|15|TRBJ1-2|NA|TRBV6-6
TGTGCCAGCAGTTATTTTGGGGTTCAGGACTATGGCTACACCTTC
CASSYFGVQDYGYTF
>NA|13|TRBJ1-2|NA|TRBV27
TGTGCCAGCAGTTTCGTGGGGAGTGATGGCTACACCTTC
CASSFVGSDGYTF
>NA|11|TRBJ2-1|TRBD2|TRBV7-2
TGTGCCAGCAGCCCTCCGGGGGGGCAGTTCTTC
CASSPPGGQFF
>NA|13|TRBJ2-7|NA|TRBV7-3
TGTGCCAGCAGCTTAACGGGGAGCGGCGAGCAGTACTTC
CASSLTGSGEQYF
>few|15|TRBJ2-1|TRBD1|TRBV15
TGTGCCACCGGGGTTCACAGGGGGCGTTACAATGAGCAGTTCTTC
CATGVHRGRYNEQFF
>NA|15|TRBJ1-1|NA|TRBV19
TGTGCCAGGGGAGAATACGGAGACTCGAACACTGAAGCTTTCTTT
CARGEYGDSNTEAFF
>NA|16|TRBJ2-1|TRBD2|TRBV2
TGTGCCAGCAGTGAGCAAGCGGGACTTTCCTACAATGAGCAGTTCTTC
CASSEQAGLSYNEQFF
>NA|16|TRBJ1-5|NA|TRBV19
TGTGCCAGTAGTATCTCGGGCAGGGTGTCCAATCAGCCCCAGCATTTT
CASSISGRVSNQPQHF
>NA|17|TRBJ1-5|TRBD1|TRBV11-1
TGTGCCACCAAAGTGGGGACAGGGTGGGATAGCAATCAGCCCCAGCATTTT
CATKVGTGWDSNQPQHF
>once|15|TRBJ2-2|TRBD2|TRBV7-8
TGTGCCAGCAGCCAGACTAGCGGGGCAGTCGGGGAGCTGTTTTTT
CASSQTSGAVGELFF
>few|14|TRBJ2-7|NA|TRBV10-2
TGCGCCAGCAGTGAGAGACAGAGGTTGTACGAGCAGTACTTC
CASSERQRLYEQYF
>once|17|TRBJ2-2|NA|TRBV4-3
TGCGCCAGCAGCCTTTTTTGGCAGGGGTCATACACCGGGGAGCTGTTTTTT
CASSLFWQGSYTGELFF
>NA|16|TRBJ2-1|TRBD1|TRBV9
TGTGCCAGCAGCGTAGACGGGACAGGGCTTCTCAATGAGCAGTTCTTC
CASSVDGTGLLNEQFF
>NA|12|TRBJ2-3|NA|TRBV9
TGTGCCAGCAGCCTCGGAGAAGATACGCAGTATTTT
CASSLGEDTQYF
>NA|12|TRBJ1-1|NA|TRBV7-9
TGTGCCAGCAGCTTAGCCATCACTGAAGCTTTCTTT
CASSLAITEAFF
>NA|17|TRBJ2-3|TRBD2|TRBV6-9
TGTGCCAGCAGTTACCCCCCCGGGACTAGCGGCACAGATACGCAGTATTTT
CASSYPPGTSGTDTQYF
>NA|14|TRBJ1-1|NA|TRBV19
TGTGCCAGTACCTTCGCAGGGTTGAACACTGAAGCTTTCTTT
CASTFAGLNTEAFF
>once|14|TRBJ2-2|NA|TRBV2
TGTGCCAGCAGTGATTTAAGGTTCACCGGGGAGCTGTTTTTT
CASSDLRFTGELFF
>NA|14|TRBJ1-2|NA|TRBV5-4
TGTGCCAGCAGGGTTAGGGGGGCTTCTGATGGCTACACCTTC
CASRVRGASDGYTF